Listed below are T cell receptor beta chains from one sample, sequenced in a study of T-cell memory formation after mild COVID-19. A single record per CDR3 protein comes from TCRdb applying MiXCR to the 5' RACE reads. The sample contains roughly 300,000 distinct CDR3 sequences, around 8% of which appear only once. Input material: PBMCs or a T cell subset sorted from them (not recorded which). The receptors come from a man younger than 30 who had mild COVID-19 (a few samples of this study predate the infection). Cell type and time point are not known. Both conserved end residues are part of each CDR3. Fields, in order: V gene, D gene, J gene, clone size, CDR3 protein, CDR3 DNA. The D gene is left open where the match is weak. Not all rows give a size; the values are once, few, many and, for expanded clones, a class.

v_call: TRBV7-2; d_call: TRBD2; j_call: TRBJ2-7; clone_size: NA; cdr3_aa: CASCSSGGPYEQYF; cdr3_nt: TGTGCCAGCTGCTCTAGCGGGGGCCCCTACGAGCAGTACTTC
v_call: TRBV5-5; d_call: TRBD1; j_call: TRBJ1-5; clone_size: NA; cdr3_aa: CASSLRTGWSEQPQHF; cdr3_nt: TGTGCCAGCAGCCTCCGGACAGGGTGGTCGGAGCAGCCCCAGCATTTT
v_call: TRBV18; d_call: NA; j_call: TRBJ2-6; clone_size: NA; cdr3_aa: CASSPQVSRYGANVLTF; cdr3_nt: TGTGCCAGCTCACCACAAGTCAGCCGCTATGGGGCCAACGTCCTGACTTTC
v_call: TRBV12-3/TRBV12-4; d_call: TRBD2; j_call: TRBJ2-3; clone_size: many; cdr3_aa: CASALGGGTDTQYF; cdr3_nt: TGTGCCAGCGCTCTCGGGGGGGGGACAGATACGCAGTATTTT
v_call: TRBV10-1; d_call: NA; j_call: TRBJ1-2; clone_size: NA; cdr3_aa: CASSESSTLGTNGYTF; cdr3_nt: TGCGCCAGCAGTGAGTCTTCTACCCTTGGGACAAATGGCTACACCTTC
v_call: TRBV5-1; d_call: TRBD2; j_call: TRBJ2-3; clone_size: NA; cdr3_aa: CASSLRSSGANTDTQYF; cdr3_nt: TGCGCCAGCAGCTTGAGGTCTAGCGGGGCCAACACAGATACGCAGTATTTT
v_call: TRBV5-1; d_call: TRBD2; j_call: TRBJ2-6; clone_size: NA; cdr3_aa: CASSFGGRGDSGANVLTF; cdr3_nt: TGCGCCAGCAGCTTCGGGGGGAGAGGGGACTCTGGGGCCAACGTCCTGACTTTC
v_call: TRBV20-1; d_call: TRBD2; j_call: TRBJ2-7; clone_size: NA; cdr3_aa: CSVAAGGPSDEQYF; cdr3_nt: TGCAGTGTAGCGGCGGGGGGGCCTTCCGACGAGCAGTACTTC
v_call: TRBV27; d_call: TRBD2; j_call: TRBJ2-5; clone_size: few; cdr3_aa: CASSRDRLAGGMETQYF; cdr3_nt: TGTGCCAGCAGCCGGGATCGACTAGCGGGGGGCATGGAGACCCAGTACTTC
v_call: TRBV5-6; d_call: NA; j_call: TRBJ2-3; clone_size: NA; cdr3_aa: CASSLVGIDTQYF; cdr3_nt: TGTGCCAGCAGCTTAGTCGGGATAGATACGCAGTATTTT
v_call: TRBV5-1; d_call: NA; j_call: TRBJ2-5; clone_size: few; cdr3_aa: CASTTLSGIQETQYF; cdr3_nt: TGCGCCAGCACCACTCTGTCAGGAATACAAGAGACCCAGTACTTC
v_call: TRBV5-1; d_call: TRBD1; j_call: TRBJ2-5; clone_size: few; cdr3_aa: CASSLGPAGTGETQYF; cdr3_nt: TGCGCCAGCAGCTTGGGACCAGCCGGGACAGGGGAGACCCAGTACTTC
v_call: TRBV20-1; d_call: TRBD1; j_call: TRBJ2-7; clone_size: NA; cdr3_aa: CSASTGVYEQYF; cdr3_nt: TGCAGCGCAAGTACAGGGGTCTACGAGCAGTACTTC
v_call: TRBV12-3/TRBV12-4; d_call: NA; j_call: TRBJ1-1; clone_size: few; cdr3_aa: CASSSGFGTEAFF; cdr3_nt: TGTGCCAGCAGTTCAGGGTTCGGCACTGAAGCTTTCTTT
v_call: TRBV5-6; d_call: NA; j_call: TRBJ2-7; clone_size: few; cdr3_aa: CASSDQWAPSSYEQYF; cdr3_nt: TGTGCCAGCAGCGACCAGTGGGCCCCGAGCTCCTACGAGCAGTACTTC
v_call: TRBV6-5; d_call: NA; j_call: TRBJ1-2; clone_size: many; cdr3_aa: CASSYSDIYGYTF; cdr3_nt: TGTGCCAGCAGTTACTCAGATATCTATGGCTACACCTTC
v_call: TRBV4-3; d_call: TRBD1; j_call: TRBJ2-7; clone_size: many; cdr3_aa: CASSQDSGTGIGEQYF; cdr3_nt: TGCGCCAGCAGCCAAGATTCTGGGACAGGGATTGGCGAGCAGTACTTC
v_call: TRBV5-1; d_call: NA; j_call: TRBJ2-6; clone_size: few; cdr3_aa: CASSPRPYSGANVLTF; cdr3_nt: TGCGCCAGCAGTCCAAGGCCGTATTCTGGGGCCAACGTCCTGACTTTC
v_call: TRBV28; d_call: NA; j_call: TRBJ2-3; clone_size: NA; cdr3_aa: CASSPTWYTQYF; cdr3_nt: TGTGCCAGCAGTCCGACGTGGTATACGCAGTATTTT
v_call: TRBV7-2; d_call: NA; j_call: TRBJ1-1; clone_size: NA; cdr3_aa: CASSLSVGLMAFF; cdr3_nt: TGTGCCAGCAGCTTAAGCGTGGGGTTGATGGCTTTCTTT
v_call: TRBV12-3/TRBV12-4; d_call: NA; j_call: TRBJ2-3; clone_size: few; cdr3_aa: CASSPAADTQYF; cdr3_nt: TGTGCCAGCAGCCCGGCGGCAGATACGCAGTATTTT
v_call: TRBV7-9; d_call: NA; j_call: TRBJ2-1; clone_size: many; cdr3_aa: CASSLVGGRSYNEQFF; cdr3_nt: TGTGCCAGCAGCTTAGTAGGGGGGCGCTCCTACAATGAGCAGTTCTTC
v_call: TRBV5-5; d_call: NA; j_call: TRBJ1-2; clone_size: NA; cdr3_aa: CASSPDGGGYGYTF; cdr3_nt: TGTGCCAGCAGCCCTGACGGAGGAGGATATGGCTACACCTTC
v_call: TRBV4-1; d_call: NA; j_call: TRBJ1-2; clone_size: NA; cdr3_aa: CASSHPMRGSGGYTF; cdr3_nt: TGCGCCAGCAGCCACCCCATGCGGGGAAGCGGTGGCTACACCTTC
v_call: TRBV6-1; d_call: TRBD1; j_call: TRBJ1-5; clone_size: NA; cdr3_aa: CASSEYRGLDQPQHF; cdr3_nt: TGTGCCAGCAGTGAATACAGGGGCTTAGATCAGCCCCAGCATTTT
v_call: TRBV20-1; d_call: TRBD2; j_call: TRBJ2-3; clone_size: NA; cdr3_aa: CSASTLAGDTDTQYF; cdr3_nt: TGCAGTGCTAGTACCCTTGCGGGGGACACAGATACGCAGTATTTT
v_call: TRBV7-2; d_call: TRBD2; j_call: TRBJ2-3; clone_size: few; cdr3_aa: CASSLFGLAGGVDTQYF; cdr3_nt: TGTGCCAGCAGCTTATTTGGACTAGCGGGGGGCGTAGATACGCAGTATTTT
v_call: TRBV12-3/TRBV12-4; d_call: TRBD2; j_call: TRBJ2-7; clone_size: NA; cdr3_aa: CASSNTGGEQYF; cdr3_nt: TGTGCCAGCAGTAACACGGGGGGCGAGCAGTACTTC
v_call: TRBV12-3/TRBV12-4; d_call: TRBD1; j_call: TRBJ1-1; clone_size: NA; cdr3_aa: CASSVRGITEAFF; cdr3_nt: TGTGCCAGCAGTGTCAGGGGGATCACTGAAGCTTTCTTT
v_call: TRBV20-1; d_call: NA; j_call: TRBJ2-2; clone_size: many; cdr3_aa: CSARYLGSWATELFF; cdr3_nt: TGCAGTGCTAGGTACCTGGGGAGCTGGGCAACGGAGCTGTTTTTT
v_call: TRBV7-2; d_call: NA; j_call: TRBJ2-3; clone_size: many; cdr3_aa: CASSLAHADTQYF; cdr3_nt: TGTGCCAGCAGCTTAGCCCATGCGGATACGCAGTATTTT
v_call: TRBV7-2; d_call: NA; j_call: TRBJ2-3; clone_size: many; cdr3_aa: CASSLVNRDTQYF; cdr3_nt: TGTGCCAGCAGCTTAGTGAACCGAGATACGCAGTATTTT
v_call: TRBV6-2/TRBV6-3; d_call: NA; j_call: TRBJ2-5; clone_size: NA; cdr3_aa: CASSYIGRETQYF; cdr3_nt: TGTGCCAGCAGTTACATCGGGAGAGAGACCCAGTACTTC
v_call: TRBV6-2/TRBV6-3; d_call: NA; j_call: TRBJ2-5; clone_size: few; cdr3_aa: CASSYECAGLKTQYF; cdr3_nt: TGTGCCAGCAGTTACGAATGTGCGGGCCTCAAGACCCAGTACTTC
v_call: TRBV4-3; d_call: NA; j_call: TRBJ2-3; clone_size: few; cdr3_aa: CASSQDQLTDTQYF; cdr3_nt: TGCGCCAGCAGCCAAGATCAACTCACAGATACGCAGTATTTT
v_call: TRBV5-6; d_call: NA; j_call: TRBJ2-7; clone_size: NA; cdr3_aa: CASTDRRGANYEQYF; cdr3_nt: TGTGCCAGCACTGACCGACGGGGGGCGAACTACGAGCAGTACTTC
v_call: TRBV5-1; d_call: TRBD1; j_call: TRBJ2-2; clone_size: few; cdr3_aa: CASSSNTQGAGELFF; cdr3_nt: TGCGCCAGCAGCTCAAATACCCAGGGGGCCGGGGAGCTGTTTTTT
v_call: TRBV12-3/TRBV12-4; d_call: TRBD1; j_call: TRBJ2-7; clone_size: few; cdr3_aa: CASSSGTGDPYEQYF; cdr3_nt: TGTGCCAGCAGCTCCGGGACAGGGGATCCGTACGAGCAGTACTTC
v_call: TRBV18; d_call: TRBD1; j_call: TRBJ1-1; clone_size: NA; cdr3_aa: CASSPLTGDTEAFF; cdr3_nt: TGTGCCAGCTCACCGCTGACAGGGGACACTGAAGCTTTCTTT
v_call: TRBV19; d_call: NA; j_call: TRBJ2-2; clone_size: few; cdr3_aa: CASSLRLPANTGELFF; cdr3_nt: TGTGCCAGTAGTCTCCGACTACCTGCGAACACCGGGGAGCTGTTTTTT
v_call: TRBV9; d_call: NA; j_call: TRBJ1-1; clone_size: few; cdr3_aa: CASSVDSGRPEAFF; cdr3_nt: TGTGCCAGCAGCGTGGATTCAGGTCGTCCTGAAGCTTTCTTT
v_call: TRBV7-9; d_call: NA; j_call: TRBJ1-1; clone_size: NA; cdr3_aa: CASSPPEDRKNTEAFF; cdr3_nt: TGTGCCAGCAGCCCCCCTGAGGACAGAAAGAACACTGAAGCTTTCTTT
v_call: TRBV27; d_call: NA; j_call: TRBJ2-2; clone_size: few; cdr3_aa: CASGRIPGELFF; cdr3_nt: TGTGCCAGCGGCAGGATTCCCGGGGAGCTGTTTTTT
v_call: TRBV7-8; d_call: NA; j_call: TRBJ2-6; clone_size: NA; cdr3_aa: CASSLRGGSLSGANVLTF; cdr3_nt: TGTGCCAGCAGCCTTCGAGGGGGATCCCTCTCTGGGGCCAACGTCCTGACTTTC
v_call: TRBV4-1; d_call: NA; j_call: TRBJ1-1; clone_size: many; cdr3_aa: CASSQEDGGNTEAFF; cdr3_nt: TGCGCCAGCAGCCAAGAAGATGGTGGGAACACTGAAGCTTTCTTT
v_call: TRBV6-5; d_call: NA; j_call: TRBJ2-7; clone_size: NA; cdr3_aa: CASSYSGLDSYEQYF; cdr3_nt: TGTGCCAGCAGTTACTCCGGACTGGACTCCTACGAGCAGTACTTC
v_call: TRBV6-5; d_call: NA; j_call: TRBJ2-2; clone_size: few; cdr3_aa: CASSYSPTGELFF; cdr3_nt: TGTGCCAGCAGTTACAGCCCCACCGGGGAGCTGTTTTTT
v_call: TRBV28; d_call: TRBD1; j_call: TRBJ2-7; clone_size: few; cdr3_aa: CASVPGDRGSYEQYF; cdr3_nt: TGTGCCAGCGTTCCCGGGGACAGGGGGTCCTACGAGCAGTACTTC
v_call: TRBV11-2; d_call: NA; j_call: TRBJ1-6; clone_size: few; cdr3_aa: CASSLVRGYNSPLHF; cdr3_nt: TGTGCCAGCAGCTTAGTTCGGGGTTATAATTCACCCCTCCACTTT
v_call: TRBV5-6; d_call: NA; j_call: TRBJ2-5; clone_size: few; cdr3_aa: CASTPFRVGAYQETQYF; cdr3_nt: TGTGCCAGCACCCCGTTCAGAGTGGGGGCATATCAAGAGACCCAGTACTTC
v_call: TRBV7-6; d_call: NA; j_call: TRBJ1-1; clone_size: few; cdr3_aa: CASSPPGRENTEAFF; cdr3_nt: TGTGCCAGCAGCCCCCCGGGGAGGGAGAACACTGAAGCTTTCTTT
v_call: TRBV11-1; d_call: NA; j_call: TRBJ2-1; clone_size: NA; cdr3_aa: CASRRRGYNEQFF; cdr3_nt: TGTGCCAGCAGGCGGAGGGGCTACAATGAGCAGTTCTTC
v_call: TRBV12-3/TRBV12-4; d_call: NA; j_call: TRBJ2-2; clone_size: few; cdr3_aa: CASSPGHSGWTGELFF; cdr3_nt: TGTGCCAGCAGTCCGGGACACTCTGGATGGACCGGGGAGCTGTTTTTT
v_call: TRBV5-1; d_call: TRBD1; j_call: TRBJ2-1; clone_size: many; cdr3_aa: CASSYGQGYEQFF; cdr3_nt: TGCGCCAGCAGCTATGGACAGGGGTACGAGCAGTTCTTC
v_call: TRBV6-1; d_call: NA; j_call: TRBJ2-3; clone_size: NA; cdr3_aa: CASSEVWLADTQYF; cdr3_nt: TGTGCCAGCAGTGAGGTCTGGTTGGCAGATACGCAGTATTTT
v_call: TRBV3-1; d_call: NA; j_call: TRBJ2-3; clone_size: few; cdr3_aa: CASSQGTASTDTQYF; cdr3_nt: TGTGCCAGCAGCCAAGGGACTGCTAGCACAGATACGCAGTATTTT
v_call: TRBV27; d_call: TRBD1; j_call: TRBJ2-4; clone_size: many; cdr3_aa: CASSLNIDRGYIQYF; cdr3_nt: TGTGCCAGCAGTTTAAATATCGACAGGGGGTACATTCAGTACTTC
v_call: TRBV7-3; d_call: NA; j_call: TRBJ2-1; clone_size: NA; cdr3_aa: CASSTLEGAIYNEQFF; cdr3_nt: TGTGCCAGCAGTACCCTGGAAGGGGCTATCTACAATGAGCAGTTCTTC
v_call: TRBV14; d_call: TRBD1; j_call: TRBJ2-1; clone_size: many; cdr3_aa: CASSQDRGFNNEQFF; cdr3_nt: TGTGCCAGCAGCCAAGACAGGGGGTTCAACAATGAGCAGTTCTTC